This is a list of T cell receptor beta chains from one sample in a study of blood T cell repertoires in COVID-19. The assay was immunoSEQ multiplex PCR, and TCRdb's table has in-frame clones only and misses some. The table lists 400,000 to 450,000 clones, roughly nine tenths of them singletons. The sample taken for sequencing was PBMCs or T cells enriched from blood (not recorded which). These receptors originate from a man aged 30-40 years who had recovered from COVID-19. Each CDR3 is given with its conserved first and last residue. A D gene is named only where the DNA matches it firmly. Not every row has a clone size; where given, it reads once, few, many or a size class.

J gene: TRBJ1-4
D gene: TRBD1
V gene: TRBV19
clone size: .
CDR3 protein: CATGQRTPDLSEKLFF
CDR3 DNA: TGTGCCACGGGACAGAGGACTCCGGATTTGAGCGAAAAACTGTTTTTT

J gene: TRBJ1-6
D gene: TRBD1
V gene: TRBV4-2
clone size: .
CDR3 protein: CASSQETGSYNSPLHF
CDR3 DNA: TGTGCCAGCAGCCAAGAGACAGGGAGTTATAATTCACCCCTCCACTTT

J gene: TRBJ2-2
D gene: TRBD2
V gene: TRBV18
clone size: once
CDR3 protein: CASSRMLREGNTGELFF
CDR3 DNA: TGTGCCAGCTCAAGAATGTTGCGGGAGGGGAACACCGGGGAGCTGTTTTTT

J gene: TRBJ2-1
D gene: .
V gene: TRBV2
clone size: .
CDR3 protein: CASSELGAVQRNEQFF
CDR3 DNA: TGTGCCAGCAGTGAATTGGGGGCGGTCCAGCGGAATGAGCAGTTCTTC

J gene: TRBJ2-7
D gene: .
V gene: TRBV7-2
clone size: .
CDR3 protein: CASSPRTDDSYEQYF
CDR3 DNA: TGTGCCAGCAGCCCAAGGACAGATGACTCCTACGAGCAGTACTTC

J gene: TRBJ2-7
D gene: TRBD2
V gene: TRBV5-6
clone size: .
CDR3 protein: CASSFSGTSREQYF
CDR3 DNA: TGTGCCAGCAGCTTTAGCGGGACATCCAGGGAGCAGTACTTC

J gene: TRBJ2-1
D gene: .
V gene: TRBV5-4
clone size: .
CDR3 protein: CASSFGTSRLTYNEQFF
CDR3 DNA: TGTGCCAGCAGCTTTGGTACTTCCCGTTTGACCTACAATGAGCAGTTCTTC

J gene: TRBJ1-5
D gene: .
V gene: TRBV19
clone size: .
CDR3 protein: CASSPQRVYSNQPQHF
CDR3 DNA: TGTGCCAGTAGTCCCCAGCGCGTATATAGCAATCAGCCCCAGCATTTT

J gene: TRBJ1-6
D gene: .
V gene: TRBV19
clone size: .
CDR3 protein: CASSGLNYNSPLHF
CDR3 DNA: TGTGCCAGTAGTGGACTGAACTATAATTCACCCCTCCACTTT

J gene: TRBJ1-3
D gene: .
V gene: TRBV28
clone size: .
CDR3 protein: CASSSPGHGNTIYF
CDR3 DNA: TGTGCCAGCAGTTCCCCGGGACACGGAAACACCATATATTTT

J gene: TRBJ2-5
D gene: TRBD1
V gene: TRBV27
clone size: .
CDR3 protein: CASRPGQVLLGTQYF
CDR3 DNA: TGTGCCAGCAGACCGGGACAGGTTTTATTGGGGACCCAGTACTTC

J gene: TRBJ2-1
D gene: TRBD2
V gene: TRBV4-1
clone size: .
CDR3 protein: CASSPVGEGGDNEQFF
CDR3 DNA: TGCGCCAGCAGCCCAGTCGGGGAGGGAGGGGACAATGAGCAGTTCTTC

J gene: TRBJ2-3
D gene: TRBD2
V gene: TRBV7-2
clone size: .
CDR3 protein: CASSPLAATDTQYF
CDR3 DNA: TGTGCCAGCAGCCCACTAGCGGCCACAGATACGCAGTATTTT

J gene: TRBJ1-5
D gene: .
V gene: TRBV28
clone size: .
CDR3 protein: CASSGELLPQHF
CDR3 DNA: TGTGCCAGCAGTGGGGAGCTACTACCCCAGCATTTT

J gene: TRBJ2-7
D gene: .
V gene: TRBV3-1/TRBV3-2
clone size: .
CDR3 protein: CASSQEGVRGEQYF
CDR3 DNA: TGTGCCAGCAGCCAGGAGGGTGTGAGGGGCGAGCAGTACTTC

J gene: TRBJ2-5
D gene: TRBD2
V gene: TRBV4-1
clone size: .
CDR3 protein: CASSQRGSLQETQYF
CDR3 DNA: TGCGCCAGCAGCCAGCGCGGGAGCCTCCAAGAGACCCAGTACTTC

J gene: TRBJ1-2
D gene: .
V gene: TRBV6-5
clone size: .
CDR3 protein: CASSYLQADGYTF
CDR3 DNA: TGTGCCAGCAGTTACCTGCAGGCTGATGGCTACACCTTC

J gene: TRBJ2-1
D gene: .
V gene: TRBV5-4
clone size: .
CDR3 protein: CASSFLQAGTYNEQFF
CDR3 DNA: TGTGCCAGCAGCTTCTTGCAAGCGGGTACCTACAATGAGCAGTTCTTC

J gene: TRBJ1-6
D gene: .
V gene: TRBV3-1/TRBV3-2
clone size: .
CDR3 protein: CASSFDTNSPLHF
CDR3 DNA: TGTGCCAGCAGCTTTGACACGAATTCACCCCTCCACTTT

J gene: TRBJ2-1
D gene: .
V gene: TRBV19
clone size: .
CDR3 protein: CASTPGAGASYNEQFF
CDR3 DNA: TGTGCCAGTACCCCAGGGGCGGGAGCATCCTACAATGAGCAGTTCTTC

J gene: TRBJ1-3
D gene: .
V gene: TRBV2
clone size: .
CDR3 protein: CASSEGLRLTVSGNTIYF
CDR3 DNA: TGTGCCAGCAGTGAAGGATTGAGACTGACAGTCTCTGGAAACACCATATATTTT

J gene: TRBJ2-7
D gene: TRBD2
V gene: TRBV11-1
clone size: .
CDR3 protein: CASSGDYPYEQYF
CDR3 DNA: TGTGCCAGCAGCGGGGACTACCCCTACGAGCAGTACTTC

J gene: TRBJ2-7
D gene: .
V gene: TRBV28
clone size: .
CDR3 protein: CASSLFGSGYEQYF
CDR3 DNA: TGTGCCAGCAGTTTATTCGGTAGCGGCTACGAGCAGTACTTC

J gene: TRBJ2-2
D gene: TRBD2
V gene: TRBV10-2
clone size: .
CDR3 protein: CASSVSGGNTGELFF
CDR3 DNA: TGCGCCAGCAGTGTGTCGGGAGGGAACACCGGGGAGCTGTTTTTT

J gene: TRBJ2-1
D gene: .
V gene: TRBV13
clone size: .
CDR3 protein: CASSLADEQFF
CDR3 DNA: TGTGCCAGCAGCTTAGCGGATGAGCAGTTCTTC

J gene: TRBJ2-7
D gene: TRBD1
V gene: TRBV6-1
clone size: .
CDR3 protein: CASSETGSYEQYF
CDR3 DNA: TGTGCCAGCAGTGAGACAGGGAGCTACGAGCAGTACTTC

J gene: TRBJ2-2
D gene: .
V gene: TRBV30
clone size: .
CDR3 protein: CAAVGGVANTGELFF
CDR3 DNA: TGTGCAGCGGTGGGAGGCGTCGCGAACACCGGGGAGCTGTTTTTT